The T cell receptor beta chain under discussion was sequenced for a study of T cell changes during pregnancy in multiple sclerosis. The sample holds one count of this clone. Sequenced by immunoSEQ multiplex PCR; TCRdb stores in-frame clones only, minus some. Of around 88,000 clones in the sample, approximately 90% were seen once. Unmatched junction bases numbered 6, after V lost 5 bases and J lost 2 bases. Germline V CDR1 and CDR2: SNHLY, FYNNEI. The CDR3 is made up of 15 amino acids. The sequences come from peripheral blood, collected in the first trimester of pregnancy. This chain connects TRBV2 to TRBJ2-1; 7 bases match TRBD2. This clonotype was obtained from a female donor with multiple sclerosis, enrolled in a pregnancy study. The CDR3 protein is CASSPSGDPYNEQFF. The CDR3 DNA reads as TGTGCCAGCAGTCCTAGCGGAGATCCCTACAATGAGCAGTTCTTC.